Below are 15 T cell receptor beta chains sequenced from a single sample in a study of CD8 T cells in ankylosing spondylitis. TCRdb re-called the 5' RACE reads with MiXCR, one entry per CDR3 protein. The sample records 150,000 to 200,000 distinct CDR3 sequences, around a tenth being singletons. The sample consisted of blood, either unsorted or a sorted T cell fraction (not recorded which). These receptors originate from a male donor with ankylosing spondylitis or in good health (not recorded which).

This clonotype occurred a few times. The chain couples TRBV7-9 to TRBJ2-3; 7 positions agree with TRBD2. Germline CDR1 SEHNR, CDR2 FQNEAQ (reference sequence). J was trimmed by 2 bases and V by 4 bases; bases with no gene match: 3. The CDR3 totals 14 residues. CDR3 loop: CASSSAGNTDTQYF. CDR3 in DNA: TGTGCCAGCAGCTCAGCGGGAAACACAGATACGCAGTATTTT.

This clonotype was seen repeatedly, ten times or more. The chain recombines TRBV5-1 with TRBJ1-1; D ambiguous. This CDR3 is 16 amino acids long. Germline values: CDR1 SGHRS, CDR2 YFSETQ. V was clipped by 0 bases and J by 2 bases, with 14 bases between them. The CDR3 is CASSLEPGARNTEAFF. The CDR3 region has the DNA TGCGCCAGCAGCTTGGAGCCAGGCGCCCGTAACACTGAAGCTTTCTTT.

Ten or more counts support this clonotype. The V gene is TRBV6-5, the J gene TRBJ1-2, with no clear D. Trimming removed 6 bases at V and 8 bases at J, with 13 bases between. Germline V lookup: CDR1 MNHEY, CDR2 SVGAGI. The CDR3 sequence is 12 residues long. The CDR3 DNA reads TGTGCCAGCAGGCGAGAGTCGGGGGGCTACACCTTC. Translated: CASRRESGGYTF.

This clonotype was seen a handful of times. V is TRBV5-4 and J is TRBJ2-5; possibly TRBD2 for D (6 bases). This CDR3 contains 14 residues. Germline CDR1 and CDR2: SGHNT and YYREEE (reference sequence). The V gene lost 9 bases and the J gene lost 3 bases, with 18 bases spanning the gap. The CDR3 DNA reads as TGTGCCACTGGAGGGCCGCTTCTGGAAGAGACCCAGTACTTC. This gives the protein CATGGPLLEETQYF.

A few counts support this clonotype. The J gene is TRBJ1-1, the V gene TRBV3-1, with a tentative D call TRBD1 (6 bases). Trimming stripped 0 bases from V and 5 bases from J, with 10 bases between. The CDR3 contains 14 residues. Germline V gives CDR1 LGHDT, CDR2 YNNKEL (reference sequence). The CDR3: CASSQDTGRTEAFF. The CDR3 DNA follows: TGTGCCAGCAGCCAAGATACAGGGCGAACTGAAGCTTTCTTT.

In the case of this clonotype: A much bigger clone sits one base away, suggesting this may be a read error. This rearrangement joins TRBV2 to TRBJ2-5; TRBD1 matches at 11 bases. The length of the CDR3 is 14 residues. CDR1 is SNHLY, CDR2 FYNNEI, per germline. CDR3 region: CASSRTGGAETQNF. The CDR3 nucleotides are TGTGCCAGCAGCCGGACAGGGGGCGCGGAGACCCAGAACTTC.

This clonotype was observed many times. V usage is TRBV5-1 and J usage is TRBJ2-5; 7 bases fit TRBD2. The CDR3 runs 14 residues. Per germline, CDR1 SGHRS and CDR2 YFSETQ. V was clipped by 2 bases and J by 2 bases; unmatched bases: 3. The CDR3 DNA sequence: TGCGCCAGCAGCTTTGGCGGGAGACAAGAGACCCAGTACTTC. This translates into CASSFGGRQETQYF.

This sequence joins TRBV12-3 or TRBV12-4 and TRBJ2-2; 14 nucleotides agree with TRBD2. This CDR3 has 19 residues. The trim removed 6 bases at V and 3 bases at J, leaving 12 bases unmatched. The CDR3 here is CASRFRRTSGRSDTGELFF. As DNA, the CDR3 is TGTGCCAGCAGGTTTAGGCGGACTAGCGGGAGGAGTGACACCGGGGAGCTGTTTTTT.

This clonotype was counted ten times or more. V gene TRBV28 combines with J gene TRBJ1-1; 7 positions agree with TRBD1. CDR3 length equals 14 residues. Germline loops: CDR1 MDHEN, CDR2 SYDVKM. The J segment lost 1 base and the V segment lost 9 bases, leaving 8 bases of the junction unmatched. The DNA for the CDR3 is TGTGCCAGTCTCCGACAGGGCCCGAACACTGAAGCTTTCTTT. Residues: CASLRQGPNTEAFF.

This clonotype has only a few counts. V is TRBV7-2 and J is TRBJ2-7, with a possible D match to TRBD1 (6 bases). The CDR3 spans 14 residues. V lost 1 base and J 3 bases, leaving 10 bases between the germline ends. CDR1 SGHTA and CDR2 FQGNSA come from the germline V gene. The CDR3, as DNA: TGTGCCAGCAGCTTAGATCGGGACATCTACGAGCAGTACTTC. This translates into CASSLDRDIYEQYF.

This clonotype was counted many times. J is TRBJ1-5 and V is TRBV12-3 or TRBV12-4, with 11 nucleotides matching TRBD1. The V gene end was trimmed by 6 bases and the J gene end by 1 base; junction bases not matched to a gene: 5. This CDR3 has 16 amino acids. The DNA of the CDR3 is TGTGCCAGCAGCCCGGACAGGGGGCGAAGCAATCAGCCCCAGCATTTT. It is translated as CASSPDRGRSNQPQHF.

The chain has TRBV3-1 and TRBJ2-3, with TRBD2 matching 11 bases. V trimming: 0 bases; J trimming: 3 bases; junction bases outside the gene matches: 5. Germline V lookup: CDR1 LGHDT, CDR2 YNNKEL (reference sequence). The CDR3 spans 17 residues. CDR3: CASSQDPASGRTDTQYF. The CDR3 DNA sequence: TGTGCCAGCAGCCAAGATCCGGCTAGCGGGAGGACAGATACGCAGTATTTT.

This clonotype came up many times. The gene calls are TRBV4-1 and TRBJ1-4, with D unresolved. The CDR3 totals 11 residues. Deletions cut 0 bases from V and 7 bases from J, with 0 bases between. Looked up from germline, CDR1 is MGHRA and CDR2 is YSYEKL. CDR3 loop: CASSQDEKLFF. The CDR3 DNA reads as TGCGCCAGCAGCCAAGATGAAAAACTGTTTTTT.

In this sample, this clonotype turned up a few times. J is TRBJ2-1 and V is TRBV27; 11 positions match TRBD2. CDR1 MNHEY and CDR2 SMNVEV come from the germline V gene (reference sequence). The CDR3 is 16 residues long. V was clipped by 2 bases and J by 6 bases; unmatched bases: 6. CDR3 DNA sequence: TGTGCCAGCAGTTTAACGCTTAGCGGGAGGGGCAATGAGCAGTTCTTC. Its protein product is CASSLTLSGRGNEQFF.

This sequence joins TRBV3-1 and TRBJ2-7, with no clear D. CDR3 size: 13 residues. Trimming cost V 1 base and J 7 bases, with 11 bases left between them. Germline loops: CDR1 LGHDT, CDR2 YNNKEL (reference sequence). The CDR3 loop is CASSQVSAQEQYF. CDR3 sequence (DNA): TGTGCCAGCAGCCAAGTGTCAGCCCAAGAGCAGTACTTC.